The text below deals with one T cell receptor beta chain. The same CDR3 also results from other DNA sequences found in this sample. This CDR3 spans 14 amino acids. Per the germline V gene, CDR1 is SGHNT and CDR2 is YYREEE (reference sequence). V was pared by 1 base and J by 3 bases, with 10 bases between. CD45RO-negative CD8 cells positively selected for CCR7 made up the naive population, which excluded terminally differentiated effector memory CD45RA+ cells. These data belong to a study of shared clonotypes between healthy human individuals. This table comes from immunoSEQ multiplex PCR, and its TCRdb copy is limited to in-frame clones, with some not included. Here the sample spans hundreds of thousands of clones, roughly 95% being singletons.

The sequencing sample was made of naive CD8+ T cells sorted from blood. The chain employs TRBV5-4 and TRBJ1-2; possibly TRBD1 for D (5 bases). The TCR was taken from a woman aged 25-40 years in good health. The CDR3 is CASSLQGGYYGYTF. Written as DNA, the CDR3 is TGTGCCAGCAGCTTGCAGGGAGGTTACTATGGCTACACCTTC.